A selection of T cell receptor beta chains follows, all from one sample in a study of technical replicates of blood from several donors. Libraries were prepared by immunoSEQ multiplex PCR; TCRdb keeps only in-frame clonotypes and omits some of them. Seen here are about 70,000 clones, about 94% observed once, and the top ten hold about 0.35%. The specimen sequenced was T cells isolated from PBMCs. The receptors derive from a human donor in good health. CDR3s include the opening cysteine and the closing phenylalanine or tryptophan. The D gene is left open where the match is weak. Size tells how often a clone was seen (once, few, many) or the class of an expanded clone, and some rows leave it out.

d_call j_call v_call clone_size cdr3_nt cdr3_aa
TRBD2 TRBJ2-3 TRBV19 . TGTGCCAGTAGTTTCCTGACTAGCCCAGATACGCAGTATTTT CASSFLTSPDTQYF
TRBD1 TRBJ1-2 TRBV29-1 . TGCAGCGTGGACGATGGACAGGGCTGGGGCTACACCTTC CSVDDGQGWGYTF
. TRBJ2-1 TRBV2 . TGTGCCAGCAGTTCAGGGTATGGGCAGTTCTTC CASSSGYGQFF
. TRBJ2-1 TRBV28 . TGTGCCAGCAGCTGGGGAGCAAATGAGCAGTTCTTC CASSWGANEQFF
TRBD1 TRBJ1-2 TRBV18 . TGTGCCAGCTCACCAGGGCAGGGGGCCTATGGCTACACCTTC CASSPGQGAYGYTF
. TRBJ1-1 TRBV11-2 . TGTGCCAGCAGCTCCCCCATCCAGGCAGCTTTCTTT CASSSPIQAAFF
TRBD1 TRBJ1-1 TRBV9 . TGTGCCAGCAGCGCCCACCAGGGGGTGGAGGGCACTGAAGCTTTCTTT CASSAHQGVEGTEAFF
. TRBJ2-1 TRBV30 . TGTGCCTGGAGGTCCCCTCCCCTCAATGAGCAGTTCTTC CAWRSPPLNEQFF
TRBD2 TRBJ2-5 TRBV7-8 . TGTGCCAGCAGCTGGGGACTACCAGAGACCCAGTACTTC CASSWGLPETQYF
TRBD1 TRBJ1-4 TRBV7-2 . TGTGCCAGCAGCCCAGGACAGGGAAGTAAACTGTTTTTT CASSPGQGSKLFF
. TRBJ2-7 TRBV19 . TGTGCCAGTAGTATCGGAAGAGGGTCCTCCTACGAGCAGTACTTC CASSIGRGSSYEQYF
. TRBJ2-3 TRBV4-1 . TGCGCCAGCAGCCAAGAGAACCCAGCGGGTCGCACAGATACGCAGTATTTT CASSQENPAGRTDTQYF
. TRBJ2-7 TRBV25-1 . TGTGCCACGTCGGGGTTCTTCTACGAGCAGTACTTC CATSGFFYEQYF
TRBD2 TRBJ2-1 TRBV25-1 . TGTGCCAGCAGCGGACTAGCGGAAAGGAATGAGCAGTTCTTC CASSGLAERNEQFF
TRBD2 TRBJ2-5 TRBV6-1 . TGTGCCAGCGGGCTAGCGGGCCAAGAGACCCAGTACTTC CASGLAGQETQYF
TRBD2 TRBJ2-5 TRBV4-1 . TGCGCCAGCAGCCTCGGACTAGCGGGGGGGGATACCCAGTACTTC CASSLGLAGGDTQYF
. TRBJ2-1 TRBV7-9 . TGTGCCAGCAGCTCAGGACTGGAGTTCTTC CASSSGLEFF
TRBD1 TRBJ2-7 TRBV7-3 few TGTGCCAGCAGCTGGACAGGGGCGGGCGAGCAGTACTTC CASSWTGAGEQYF
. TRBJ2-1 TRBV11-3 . TGTGCCAGCAGTACCACAGGTTTCGAGCAGTTCTTC CASSTTGFEQFF
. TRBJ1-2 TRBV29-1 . TGCAGCTCCGTGACAGGTTCCTATGGCTACACCTTC CSSVTGSYGYTF
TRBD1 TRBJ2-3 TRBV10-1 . TGCGCCAGCGCCGGGACAGGGGGCAAGGGGGATACGCAGTATTTT CASAGTGGKGDTQYF
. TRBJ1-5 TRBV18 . TGTGCCAGCTCACCTACTGATTATCAGCCCCAGCATTTT CASSPTDYQPQHF